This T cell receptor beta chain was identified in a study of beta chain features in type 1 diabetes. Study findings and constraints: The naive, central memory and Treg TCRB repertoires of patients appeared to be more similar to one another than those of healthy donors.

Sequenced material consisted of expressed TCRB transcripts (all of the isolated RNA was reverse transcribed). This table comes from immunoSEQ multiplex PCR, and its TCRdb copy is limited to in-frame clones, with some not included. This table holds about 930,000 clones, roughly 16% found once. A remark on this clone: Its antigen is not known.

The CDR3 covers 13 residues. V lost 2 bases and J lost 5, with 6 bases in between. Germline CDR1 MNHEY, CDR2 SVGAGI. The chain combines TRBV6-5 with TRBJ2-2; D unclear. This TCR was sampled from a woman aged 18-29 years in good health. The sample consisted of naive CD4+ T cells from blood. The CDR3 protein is CASSYVGTGELFF. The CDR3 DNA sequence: TGTGCCAGCAGTTACGTGGGGACCGGGGAGCTGTTTTTT.